One sample yielded the 28 T cell receptor beta chains listed below, sequenced in a study of CD8+ T cells in alopecia areata. In each case, RNA was isolated and then reverse transcribed into cDNA as the sequencing template. Produced via immunoSEQ multiplex PCR; TCRdb's table is partial and in-frame only. The data contain about 99,000 clones, over 75% of them singletons. Treatment denoted: oral pan-JAK inhibitor, 5-10 mg twice daily. The source was CD8+ T cells sorted from blood, collected at approximately week 31, from a patient treated with tofacitinib. The receptors originated from a human donor with alopecia areata.

This clone was seen a single time. Additional DNA sequences in this sample encode the identical CDR3. This chain connects TRBV4-2 to TRBJ2-1, with D tentatively TRBD1 (6 bases). The CDR3 length is 14 residues. Germline V lookup: CDR1 LGHNA, CDR2 YNFKEQ. Trimming left V 0 bases short and J 6 bases short, with 9 bases between. This CDR3 is CASSQETGSNEQFF. As DNA, the CDR3 is TGTGCCAGCAGCCAAGAAACAGGGAGCAATGAGCAGTTCTTC.

This rearrangement joins TRBV29-1 to TRBJ2-1, with 12 bases aligning to TRBD2. The germline CDR1 and CDR2 sequences are SQVTM and ANQGSEA. The junction had 1 base not matched to a gene; V was cut back by 3 bases and J by 4 bases. CDR3 length equals 14 residues. DNA of the CDR3: TGCAGCGTTGAGACTAGCGGGGGTTACAATGAGCAGTTCTTC. It translates to CSVETSGGYNEQFF.

The chain couples TRBV10-1 to TRBJ2-3; possibly TRBD2 for D (6 bases). CDR3 length: 14 residues. Germline CDR1 WNHNN, CDR2 SYGVQD (reference sequence). Trimming stripped 0 bases from V and 4 bases from J, with 8 bases between. The DNA for the CDR3 is TGCGCCAGCAGTGAGTCCGGAGGGGCAGATACGCAGTATTTT. Its translation: CASSESGGADTQYF.

The V and J genes are TRBV18 and TRBJ2-1; a possible D gene is TRBD2 (5 bases). CDR1 KGHSH and CDR2 LQKENI come from the germline V gene. V lost 0 bases and J lost 7, with 13 bases in between. This CDR3 has 15 residues. The CDR3: CASSPPLLAENEQFF. DNA of the CDR3: TGTGCCAGCTCACCACCGCTTCTAGCCGAAAATGAGCAGTTCTTC. The full variable domain, with the rest looked up from reference TRBV18 and TRBJ2-1, is NAGVMQNPRHLVRRRGQEARLRCSPMKGHSHVYWYRQLPEEGLKFMVYLQKENIIDESGMPKERFSAEFPKEGPSILRIQQVVRGDSAAYFCASSPPLLAENEQFFGPGTRLTVL.

The chain combines TRBV29-1 with TRBJ2-2, with D possibly being TRBD1 or TRBD2 (6 bases each). V dropped 3 bases and J dropped 7 bases, with 33 bases sitting between them. Germline lookup yields CDR1 SQVTM and CDR2 ANQGSEA. CDR3 length equals 20 residues. CDR3 sequence (DNA): TGCAGCGTTGAGTCCTCAGGGGAAGCTGGTAGAGGGGGGTTGATCGGGGAGCTGTTTTTT. As protein: CSVESSGEAGRGGLIGELFF.

The rearrangement uses TRBV7-9 and TRBJ1-1, with 7 positions matching TRBD1. This CDR3 region has 17 residues. The germline gives CDR1 SEHNR, CDR2 FQNEAQ (reference sequence). V was clipped by 5 bases and J by 0 bases; unmatched bases: 12. The CDR3 region has the DNA TGTGCCAGCAGCGGCGACAGGGTTAAACCCGTGAACACTGAAGCTTTCTTT. Protein product: CASSGDRVKPVNTEAFF.

This clone was observed a single time. This sequence joins TRBV29-1 and TRBJ2-1; 9 nucleotides match TRBD2. Trimming cost V 6 bases and J 6 bases; bases outside gene matches: 12. The CDR3 length is 15 residues. Per germline, CDR1 SQVTM and CDR2 ANQGSEA. The CDR3 bases are TGCAGCGTCCCCTGGCGGGGGGGCTACTCCAATGAGCAGTTCTTC. Translated: CSVPWRGGYSNEQFF.

This clone was observed a few times. The genes are TRBV10-3 and TRBJ2-3; 9 nucleotides agree with TRBD1. The CDR3 spans 14 residues. Germline loops: CDR1 ENHRY, CDR2 SYGVKD. V trimming: 6 bases; J trimming: 2 bases; junction bases outside the gene matches: 3. The CDR3: CAISRDRDTDTQYF. The CDR3 nucleotides read TGTGCCATCAGCCGGGACAGGGACACAGATACGCAGTATTTT.

This chain uses TRBV27 with TRBJ1-5; tentatively, D is TRBD1 (6 bases). Germline values: CDR1 MNHEY, CDR2 SMNVEV (reference sequence). This CDR3 has 16 amino acids. V lost 4 bases and J 1 base, leaving 14 bases between the germline ends. CDR3 DNA sequence: TGTGCCAGCAGTTCCCGGGGGGGCGGCAGCAATCAGCCCCAGCATTTT. Its protein product is CASSSRGGGSNQPQHF.

J is TRBJ2-5 and V is TRBV7-9, with D possibly called TRBD1 or TRBD2 (5 bases each). This CDR3 region has 14 residues. Trimming stripped 3 bases from V and 5 bases from J, with 13 bases between. In germline, CDR1 is SEHNR, CDR2 FQNEAQ (reference sequence). The CDR3 loop is CASSFGARTETQYF. For the CDR3, the DNA is TGTGCCAGCAGCTTCGGGGCTCGGACGGAGACCCAGTACTTC.

The V call is TRBV14, the J call TRBJ2-1; possibly TRBD2 for D (5 bases). V shed 5 bases and J shed 0 bases, with 14 bases lying between them. The CDR3 contains 16 residues. The germline V gene encodes CDR1 SGHDN and CDR2 FVKESK. CDR3 protein: CASSSERTHSYNEQFF. The CDR3 DNA is TGTGCCAGCAGCTCCGAGCGGACTCACTCCTACAATGAGCAGTTCTTC.

J is TRBJ1-2 and V is TRBV29-1; TRBD1 might be the D (6 bases). The V gene lost 1 base and the J gene lost 6 bases, with 12 bases spanning the gap. CDR3 length equals 13 residues. CDR1 is SQVTM, CDR2 ANQGSEA, per germline. As DNA, the CDR3 is TGCAGCGTTGAAGGGACAGCGGTCGATGGCTACACCTTC. Amino acid sequence: CSVEGTAVDGYTF.

The chain combines TRBV7-9 with TRBJ1-1; tentative D call: TRBD1 (6 bases). This CDR3 contains 14 residues. The V end lost 0 bases, the J end lost 5 bases, and 10 bases lay between the germline ends. Germline V gives CDR1 SEHNR, CDR2 FQNEAQ (reference sequence). The CDR3 region is CASSLAEGGTEAFF. The CDR3 DNA is TGTGCCAGCAGCTTAGCAGAGGGGGGTACTGAAGCTTTCTTT.

The V gene is TRBV5-6, the J gene TRBJ1-2; unclear D gene. Trimming left V 6 bases short and J 3 bases short, with 18 bases between. Germline assignment: CDR1 SGHDT and CDR2 YYEEEE. The CDR3 is 15 amino acids. CDR3 sequence (DNA): TGTGCCAGCACCGTTAATAGGGAGTCCTACTATGGCTACACCTTC. It specifies CASTVNRESYYGYTF.

This chain connects TRBV29-1 to TRBJ1-5; 7 nucleotides agree with TRBD1. The CDR3 has 21 residues. Germline trimming cut 6 bases from V and 0 bases from J; bases unmatched to any gene: 26. Germline CDR1 is SQVTM and CDR2 is ANQGSEA. CDR3 bases: TGCAGCGTCGATAGAATCTTATGGACAGGCCACCGGGAATATAGCAATCAGCCCCAGCATTTT. As protein: CSVDRILWTGHREYSNQPQHF. Full variable domain (remainder filled in from reference TRBV29-1 and TRBJ1-5): SAVISQKPSRDICQRGTSLTIQCQVDSQVTMMFWYRQQPGQSLTLIATANQGSEATYESGFVIDKFPISRPNLTFSTLTVSNMSPEDSSIYLCSVDRILWTGHREYSNQPQHFGDGTRLSIL.

This chain uses TRBV6-5 with TRBJ2-1; possible D gene TRBD1, 5 bases. V gave up 2 bases and J gave up 3 bases, with 11 bases separating them. The CDR3 extends over 15 amino acids. CDR1 and CDR2 from the germline V gene are MNHEY and SVGAGI. CDR3 nucleotide sequence: TGTGCCAGCAGTTACGGCGACAGAAACTACAATGAGCAGTTCTTC. This gives the protein CASSYGDRNYNEQFF.

The chain couples TRBV7-3 to TRBJ2-1, with 8 bases fitting TRBD2. CDR3 length equals 17 residues. In germline, CDR1 is SGHTA, CDR2 FQGTGA. Losses at the gene ends were 1 base for V and 2 bases for J; bases not matched to a gene: 7. The CDR3 DNA is TGTGCCAGCAGCTTAAAAGCCCAGCGGGAGACCTACAATGAGCAGTTCTTC. Translating gives CASSLKAQRETYNEQFF.

The chain is built from TRBV5-8 and TRBJ1-1, with a possible D match to TRBD1 (5 bases). V lost 2 bases to trimming and J lost 0 bases, with 17 bases between them. The germline V gene encodes CDR1 SGHTS and CDR2 YDEGEE. This CDR3 has 17 amino acids. CDR3 DNA: TGTGCCAGCAGCTTCATAGAAGACAGCGGGGTGAACACTGAAGCTTTCTTT. Its translation is CASSFIEDSGVNTEAFF.

This chain uses TRBV27 with TRBJ2-7; D tentatively fits TRBD1 or TRBD2 (5 bases each). Germline values: CDR1 MNHEY, CDR2 SMNVEV (reference sequence). The CDR3 sequence is 11 residues long. V was pared by 10 bases and J by 6 bases, with 13 bases between. The CDR3 here is CAIGAQGEQYF. The CDR3 region has the DNA TGTGCCATCGGGGCCCAGGGCGAGCAGTACTTC.

The chain links TRBV5-1 to TRBJ1-6; TRBD1 matches at 10 bases. The CDR3 length is 15 residues. The germline V gene encodes CDR1 SGHRS and CDR2 YFSETQ. After removal of 0 bases from V and 7 bases from J, the junction contained 1 base not matched to a gene. The CDR3 DNA is TGCGCCAGCAGCTTGGTGGGACAGGGGAATTCACCCCTCCACTTT. Protein sequence: CASSLVGQGNSPLHF. Complete variable domain (other parts from reference TRBV5-1 and TRBJ1-6): KAGVTQTPRYLIKTRGQQVTLSCSPISGHRSVSWYQQTPGQGLQFLFEYFSETQRNKGNFPGRFSGRQFSNSRSEMNVSTLELGDSALYLCASSLVGQGNSPLHFGNGTRLTVT.

This clone was observed a few times. V and J are TRBV5-6 and TRBJ2-4; the match to TRBD2 covers 7 bases. The V and J ends lost 4 bases and 10 bases, in that order; junction bases with no gene match: 5. The germline gives CDR1 SGHDT, CDR2 YYEEEE. The CDR3 runs to 12 residues. CDR3 residues: CASSLGGVIQYF. CDR3 bases: TGTGCCAGCAGCCTTGGGGGGGTTATTCAGTACTTC.

The chain links TRBV7-6 to TRBJ2-5, with unresolved D. The CDR3 runs 14 residues. Looked up from germline, CDR1 is SGHVS and CDR2 is FNYEAQ. V lost 1 base, J lost 1 base, and 7 bases lay in between. CDR3 sequence: CASSLEALQETQYF. In DNA form, the CDR3 reads TGTGCCAGCAGCTTAGAGGCACTCCAAGAGACCCAGTACTTC.

The chain joins TRBV14 to TRBJ2-1, with 10 nucleotides matching TRBD2. The CDR3 length is 15 residues. Germline CDR1 is SGHDN and CDR2 is FVKESK. Trimming at V came to 5 bases and at J to 4 bases, leaving 5 bases not matched to a gene. The DNA of the CDR3 is TGTGCCAGCAGCTCGCTAGCGGGGGATTACAATGAGCAGTTCTTC. Amino acid sequence: CASSSLAGDYNEQFF. Full variable domain (remainder filled in from reference TRBV14 and TRBJ2-1): EAGVTQFPSHSVIEKGQTVTLRCDPISGHDNLYWYRRVMGKEIKFLLHFVKESKQDESGMPNNRFLAERTGGTYSTLKVQPAELEDSGVYFCASSSLAGDYNEQFFGPGTRLTVL.

This chain links TRBV25-1 with TRBJ2-7, with a tentative D call TRBD1 (6 bases). The V gene lost 7 bases and the J gene lost 0 bases, with 13 bases spanning the gap. From germline, CDR1 is MGHDK and CDR2 SYGVNS. The CDR3 has 14 residues. The CDR3 loop reads CASKGGPSSYEQYF. In nucleotides, the CDR3 is TGTGCCAGCAAAGGGGGTCCCAGCTCCTACGAGCAGTACTTC.

For the CDR3, the DNA is TGTGCTAGTGGGACTAGCGGAACTAATGAGCAGTTCTTC. Encoded protein: CASGTSGTNEQFF. The chain links TRBV12-5 to TRBJ2-1; 9 bases are shared with TRBD2. The CDR3 has 13 amino acids. V was pared by 6 bases and J by 7 bases, with 4 bases of the junction left unmatched. Germline V lookup: CDR1 LGHNT, CDR2 FRNRAP.

CDR3 coding DNA: TGTGCCAGCAGGGACCCCTCGTCGGGTGAGCAGTTCTTC. Translating it yields CASRDPSSGEQFF. The genes are TRBV27 and TRBJ2-1; no reliable D call. The germline CDR1 and CDR2 sequences are MNHEY and SMNVEV (reference sequence). V shed 6 bases and J shed 9 bases, with 15 bases lying between them. This CDR3 is 13 amino acids long.

V usage is TRBV29-1 and J usage is TRBJ2-1, with 12 bases identical to TRBD2. J was trimmed by 4 bases and V by 3 bases; bases with no gene match: 10. Germline V gives CDR1 SQVTM, CDR2 ANQGSEA. This CDR3 comprises 17 residues. The DNA of the CDR3 is TGCAGCGTTGAGGCCGTCCTAGCGGGGGGGCGATACAATGAGCAGTTCTTC. This codes for CSVEAVLAGGRYNEQFF.

The chain joins TRBV29-1 to TRBJ2-1; 11 positions match TRBD2. The V gene end was trimmed by 4 bases and the J gene end by 2 bases; junction bases not matched to a gene: 10. The CDR3 covers 17 residues. Looked up from germline, CDR1 is SQVTM and CDR2 is ANQGSEA. In DNA form, the CDR3 reads TGCAGCGTTGCGGGACTAGCGGCCACACGAACCTACAATGAGCAGTTCTTC. It specifies CSVAGLAATRTYNEQFF.